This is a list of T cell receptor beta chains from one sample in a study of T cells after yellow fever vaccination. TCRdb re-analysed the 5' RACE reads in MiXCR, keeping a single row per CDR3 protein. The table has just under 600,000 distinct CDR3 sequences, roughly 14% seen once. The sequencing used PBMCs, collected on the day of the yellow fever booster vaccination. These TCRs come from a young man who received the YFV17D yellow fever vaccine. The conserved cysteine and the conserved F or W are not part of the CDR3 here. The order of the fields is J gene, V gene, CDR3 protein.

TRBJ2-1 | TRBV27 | ASSLVTSGRDEQF
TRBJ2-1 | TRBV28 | ASSLASGSPYNEQF
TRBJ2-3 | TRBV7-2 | ASSSTWDLDTQY
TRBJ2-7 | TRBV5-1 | ASSLDGRHTPYEQY
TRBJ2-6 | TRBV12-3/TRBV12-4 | ASSLRQGPSGANVLT
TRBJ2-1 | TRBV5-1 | ASSGLLWDNEQF
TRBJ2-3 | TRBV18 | ASSPSMGLTQGDTQY
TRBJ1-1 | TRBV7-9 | ASSLGPRNTEAF
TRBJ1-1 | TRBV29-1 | SVEDARQGKAF
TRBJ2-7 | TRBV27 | ASSLSYLAGSYEQY
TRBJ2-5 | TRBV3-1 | ASSQGRNQETQY
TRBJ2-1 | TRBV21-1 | ASSKRGRLAELETYNEQF
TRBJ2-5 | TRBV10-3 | AIRPGLQETQY
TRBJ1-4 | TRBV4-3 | ASSQRTGSGSEKLF
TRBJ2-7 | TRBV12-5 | ASGLQVPYEQY
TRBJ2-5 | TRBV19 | ASSTAQGETQY
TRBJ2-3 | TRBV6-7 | ASIGCRDRGWTDTQY
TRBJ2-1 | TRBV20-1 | SAIPDLDNEQF
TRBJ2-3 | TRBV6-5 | ASSYLRDRTGTDTQY
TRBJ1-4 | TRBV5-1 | ASKSRDSVNEKLF
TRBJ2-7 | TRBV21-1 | ASFYGRVREQY
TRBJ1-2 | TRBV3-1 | ASSQRTRYGYT
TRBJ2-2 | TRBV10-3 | AIARGTDTGELF
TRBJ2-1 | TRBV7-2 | ASSLVSRSSYNEQF
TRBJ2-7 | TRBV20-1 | SAPPRLHSGSNEQY
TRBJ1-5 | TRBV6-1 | ASSQTRDRGLFNNQPQH